The text below deals with one T cell receptor beta chain. Its specificity is unknown. PCR amplification relied on 60 Vbeta primers (plus 13 Jbeta primers). TCRdb's table, derived via immunoSEQ multiplex PCR, lists solely in-frame clones and lacks some. This table holds about 50,000 clones, around 82% found once. The data were obtained in a study of cytomegalovirus exposure and HLA in healthy donors. Study-level results: Roughly even sequencing depth across donors was the assumption behind the presence/absence analyses.

V lost 5 bases, J lost 5 bases, and 18 bases lay in between. The CDR3 length is 16 residues. Germline V CDR1 and CDR2: LNHDA, SQIVND (reference sequence). This chain links TRBV19 with TRBJ2-2; D not resolved. The sequenced material came from PBMCs. This receptor was obtained from a boy between 5 and 17 years old in good health and CMV-seropositive. Here the CDR3 reads CASSFWSIIKTGELFF. The CDR3 coding sequence is TGTGCCAGTAGTTTCTGGAGTATAATTAAAACCGGGGAGCTGTTTTTT.